This is a list of T cell receptor beta chains from one sample in a study of cytotoxic CD8 clonotypes in ibrutinib-treated CLL. Clones were read by immunoSEQ multiplex PCR, and TCRdb kept only the in-frame ones, dropping some. The data hold roughly 250,000 clones, with around three quarters observed a single time. Sample: PBMCs, taken after 24 months of ibrutinib treatment. These receptors all stem from a human donor with chronic lymphocytic leukemia. Both conserved end residues are part of each CDR3. The order of the fields is V gene, clone size, J gene, CDR3 protein. Clone size, where shown, is once, few, many, or a class for clones that have expanded.

TRBV30	-	TRBJ1-2	CAWSTPGGYTF
TRBV15	-	TRBJ2-7	CATSRDKPLRLEQYF
TRBV25-1	-	TRBJ2-7	CATMLGYEQYF
TRBV9	-	TRBJ2-3	CASSNRLAEWGTDTQYF
TRBV2	-	TRBJ1-2	CASREDGTTRGYTF
TRBV28	few	TRBJ1-1	CASSYGRQALAFF
TRBV18	-	TRBJ2-7	CASSTSGLAGEEQYF
TRBV15	few	TRBJ1-3	CATSRDPRGTADGNTIYF
TRBV27	-	TRBJ2-5	CASSTSHRGRDRVETQYF
TRBV5-1	-	TRBJ1-1	CASSWNRGAEAFF
TRBV6-5	-	TRBJ2-3	CATRIDSSTDTQYF
TRBV28	-	TRBJ2-5	CASSPATGETQYF
TRBV9	once	TRBJ2-7	CASSVAAGGGLQYF
TRBV6-6	-	TRBJ2-7	CASRAAGGGEQYF
TRBV11-1	few	TRBJ2-1	CASSLGLAGEQFF
TRBV28	-	TRBJ1-4	CASGTGNEKLFF
TRBV7-3	-	TRBJ2-3	CASSLSGKLYTDTQYF
TRBV27	-	TRBJ2-6	CASSTAAYSGANVLTF
TRBV28	-	TRBJ2-7	CASSLSNYEQYF
TRBV18	-	TRBJ2-1	CASSPPGLAGEEQFF
TRBV15	few	TRBJ2-7	CATSRDRGGFYEQYF
TRBV28	-	TRBJ2-7	CASSYLAGGYEQYF
TRBV29-1	few	TRBJ2-3	CSVAGLASDTQYF
TRBV28	-	TRBJ2-5	CASSLPHPTGGETQYF
TRBV9	-	TRBJ2-1	CASSVDVGDYYNEQFF
TRBV27	few	TRBJ2-3	CASSKRGLADSTDTQYF
TRBV7-9	-	TRBJ1-3	CASSRQSSGNTIYF
TRBV29-1	-	TRBJ1-1	CSVQNLMNTEAFF
TRBV20-1	few	TRBJ2-5	CSHTREETQYF
TRBV29-1	-	TRBJ2-7	CSVNVGGTDYEQYF
TRBV4-2	-	TRBJ2-7	CASSPQRGAYEQYF
TRBV18	once	TRBJ1-2	CASSPGYGYTF
TRBV7-3	-	TRBJ2-2	CASSIGPPNTGELFF
TRBV6-5	few	TRBJ2-2	CASSYPSPPVGELFF
TRBV19	-	TRBJ2-1	CASSPGPTGSNEQFF
TRBV11-2	few	TRBJ2-3	CASSWGGDTDTQYF
TRBV12-5	-	TRBJ1-1	CASGLGNQEAFF
TRBV7-6	-	TRBJ2-6	CASSLVGSGANVLTF